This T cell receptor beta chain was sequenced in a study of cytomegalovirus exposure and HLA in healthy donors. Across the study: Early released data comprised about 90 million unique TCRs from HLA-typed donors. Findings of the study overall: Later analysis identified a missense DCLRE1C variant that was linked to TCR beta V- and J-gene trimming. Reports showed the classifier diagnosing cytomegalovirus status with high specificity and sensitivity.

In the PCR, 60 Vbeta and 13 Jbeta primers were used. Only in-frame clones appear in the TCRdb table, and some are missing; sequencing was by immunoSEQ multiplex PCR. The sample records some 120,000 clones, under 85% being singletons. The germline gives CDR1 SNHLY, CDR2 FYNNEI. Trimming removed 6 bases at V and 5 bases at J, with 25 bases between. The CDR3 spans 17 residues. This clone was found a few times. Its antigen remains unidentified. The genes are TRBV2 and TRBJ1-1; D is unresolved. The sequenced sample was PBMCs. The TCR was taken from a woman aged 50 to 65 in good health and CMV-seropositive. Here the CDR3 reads CASSKRAQSKSRTEAFF. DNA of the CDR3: TGTGCCAGCAGCAAGAGGGCTCAAAGTAAGAGTCGGACTGAAGCTTTCTTT.